The following is a T cell receptor (beta chain) sequence with its context. Sequencing was performed with immunoSEQ multiplex PCR; in TCRdb, only in-frame clones are kept and a portion is missing. The repertoire holds around 260,000 clones, with around 86% as singletons. This specimen belongs to a study of blood T cell repertoires in COVID-19. Study information: Sites in the United States, Italy and Spain provided acute and convalescent COVID-19 samples.

The CDR3 sequence is 13 residues long. The junction had 10 bases not matched to a gene; V was cut back by 3 bases and J by 11 bases. Germline CDR1 reads SQVTM; CDR2 reads ANQGSEA. V usage is TRBV29-1 and J usage is TRBJ1-1; 9 nucleotides align to TRBD1. The source material was peripheral blood. The origin of this receptor is a woman in her sixties or seventies with COVID-19, enrolled during active disease. CDR3 residues: CSVDQSRTGAAFF. The CDR3 bases are TGCAGCGTTGACCAGAGTAGGACAGGGGCCGCTTTCTTT.